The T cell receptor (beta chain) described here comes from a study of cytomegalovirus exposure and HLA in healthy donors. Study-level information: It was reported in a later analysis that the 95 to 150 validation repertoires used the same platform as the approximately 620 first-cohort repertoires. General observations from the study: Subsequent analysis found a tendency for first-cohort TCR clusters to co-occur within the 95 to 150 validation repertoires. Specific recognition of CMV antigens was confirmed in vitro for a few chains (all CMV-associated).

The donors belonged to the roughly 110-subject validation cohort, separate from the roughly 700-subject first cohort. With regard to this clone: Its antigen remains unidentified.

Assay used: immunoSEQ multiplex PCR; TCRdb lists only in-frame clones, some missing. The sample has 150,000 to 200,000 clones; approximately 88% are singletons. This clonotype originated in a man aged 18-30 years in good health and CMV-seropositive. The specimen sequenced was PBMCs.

The CDR3 region has the DNA TGTGCCAGCAGCCCGGGACATGAAGAGACCCAGTACTTC. Residues: CASSPGHEETQYF. V gene TRBV7-9 combines with J gene TRBJ2-5; tentative D call: TRBD1 (6 bases). This CDR3 contains 13 residues. Germline V gene sequence: CDR1 SEHNR, CDR2 FQNEAQ (reference sequence). The V end was cut by 5 bases, the J end by 3 bases, with 10 bases between.